This is a list of T cell receptor beta chains from one sample in a study of T-cell memory formation after mild COVID-19. TCRdb re-called the 5' RACE reads through MiXCR, storing one row per CDR3 protein. In the table there are hundreds of thousands of distinct CDR3 sequences, 25% to 30% of which are singletons. Sequenced sample: PBMCs or a T cell subset sorted from them (not recorded which). Receptors were obtained from an adult woman who had mild COVID-19 (a few samples of this study predate the infection). Cell type and time point are not known. CDR3s include the opening cysteine and the closing phenylalanine or tryptophan. A D gene is named only where the DNA matches it firmly. Rows give clone size only sometimes, using once, few, many, or a class for an expanded clone.

V,D,size,J,DNA,CDR3
TRBV24-1,.,few,TRBJ2-2,TGTGCCACCAGTGATGCCCGGGGACCTTCTTCCGGGGAGCTGTTTTTT,CATSDARGPSSGELFF
TRBV5-6,TRBD2,.,TRBJ2-1,TGTGCCAGCAGCTCCGGGACTAGCGGGAGGCGTGAGCAGTTCTTC,CASSSGTSGRREQFF
TRBV5-1,.,.,TRBJ2-3,TGCGCCAGCAGCTCCTACGGCACAGATACGCAGTATTTT,CASSSYGTDTQYF
TRBV12-3/TRBV12-4,.,.,TRBJ1-4,TGTGCCAGCAGTTTGTCGGATGAAAAACTGTTTTTT,CASSLSDEKLFF
TRBV12-3/TRBV12-4,.,few,TRBJ2-5,TGTGCCAGCAGTCCAGTAAAGGTCACCCAGTACTTC,CASSPVKVTQYF
TRBV5-1,TRBD1,few,TRBJ2-2,TGCGCCAGCAGCTTGGCAGGGGGCGTCGTCGGGGAGCTGTTTTTT,CASSLAGGVVGELFF
TRBV30,.,.,TRBJ2-1,TGTGCCTGGAGTGTCAAGGGTCATGAGCAGTTCTTC,CAWSVKGHEQFF
TRBV7-2,TRBD1,.,TRBJ1-2,TGTGCCAGCAGCGGCGGACAGGGGGACTATGGCTACACCTTC,CASSGGQGDYGYTF
TRBV20-1,TRBD1,few,TRBJ1-1,TGCAGTGCCCCAATCCCGGGACAGGGACCTGAAGCTTTCTTT,CSAPIPGQGPEAFF
TRBV29-1,TRBD1,.,TRBJ2-7,TGCAGCGTTGTTTCAGGGGGAGATTCCTACGAGCAGTACTTC,CSVVSGGDSYEQYF
TRBV20-1,TRBD2,few,TRBJ2-1,TGCAGTGCTAGAGATCTAGCGGGAGCCTACAATGAGCAGTTCTTC,CSARDLAGAYNEQFF
TRBV29-1,.,few,TRBJ1-1,TGCAGCGTTGTCCCCCGCTCCGCCGAAGCTTTCTTT,CSVVPRSAEAFF
TRBV29-1,TRBD1,.,TRBJ1-1,TGCAGCGTCGACAGGGTGGCCAACACTGAAGCTTTCTTT,CSVDRVANTEAFF
TRBV11-3,.,few,TRBJ2-1,TGTGCCAGCAGCACAACTAGCGAGCAGTTCTTC,CASSTTSEQFF
TRBV2,.,.,TRBJ2-7,TGTGCCAGCACGGTAGAGAGTGGCCCCTACGAGCAGTACTTC,CASTVESGPYEQYF
TRBV20-1,.,.,TRBJ2-7,TGCAGTGCCGGGAGCCCCTACGAGCAGTACTTC,CSAGSPYEQYF
TRBV7-2,.,few,TRBJ2-1,TGTGCCAGCAACCTAGGACGGGGGGCAAGGAATGAGCAGTTCTTC,CASNLGRGARNEQFF
TRBV7-6,TRBD1,few,TRBJ1-1,TGTGCCAGCAGCCATGGACAGGGGATGGACACTGAAGCTTTCTTT,CASSHGQGMDTEAFF
TRBV4-1,.,.,TRBJ2-2,TGCGCCAGCAGCCGACGGGGAGGGGGCGCCGGGGAGCTGTTTTTT,CASSRRGGGAGELFF
TRBV4-1,.,.,TRBJ2-1,TGCGCCACCCTAGGGACGGCGGGGAATGAGCAGTTCTTC,CATLGTAGNEQFF
TRBV9,.,few,TRBJ1-2,TGTGCCAGCAGCGTAGGGGACGGATTGACCTCTAACTATGGCTACACCTTC,CASSVGDGLTSNYGYTF
TRBV30,TRBD2,.,TRBJ2-7,TGTGCCTGGAGTGAACTAGCGGGCGACTACGAGCAGTACTTC,CAWSELAGDYEQYF
TRBV11-2,.,few,TRBJ1-1,TGTGCCAGCAGCTTTCCGTTGAACACTGAAGCTTTCTTT,CASSFPLNTEAFF
TRBV6-5,.,.,TRBJ1-1,TGTGCCAGCAGTTACGGCTCAGAGAACACTGAAGCTTTCTTT,CASSYGSENTEAFF
TRBV15,.,many,TRBJ1-1,TGTGCCACCAGCAGAGAATCGGGGCTTAACACTGAAGCTTTCTTT,CATSRESGLNTEAFF
TRBV19,TRBD2,.,TRBJ2-3,TGTGCCAGTAGTCCTCTAGCGGAGGCCCCTTTCGATACGCAGTATTTT,CASSPLAEAPFDTQYF
TRBV12-3/TRBV12-4,.,few,TRBJ1-5,TGTGCCAGCAGTTTGGAGGGTCTCAATCAGCCCCAGCATTTT,CASSLEGLNQPQHF
TRBV4-3,TRBD1,few,TRBJ1-4,TGCGCCAGCAGCCAAGGGGGGACAGGGGACGAAAAACTGTTTTTT,CASSQGGTGDEKLFF
TRBV7-2,.,.,TRBJ1-6,TGTGCCAGCAGCCCCGAAGGAGAAAATAATTCACCCCTCCACTTT,CASSPEGENNSPLHF
TRBV7-9,.,many,TRBJ1-1,TGTGCCAGCAGCAGTGGAACTGAAGCTTTCTTT,CASSSGTEAFF
TRBV30,.,.,TRBJ1-1,TGTGCCTGGAGTCCCACTGGCTACACTGAAGCTTTCTTT,CAWSPTGYTEAFF
TRBV7-2,TRBD2,few,TRBJ2-5,TGTGCCAGCAGCTTAAGCGGGATGGGCGAGACCCAGTACTTC,CASSLSGMGETQYF
TRBV27,TRBD1,.,TRBJ1-1,TGTGCCAGCAGTTTTGGGATACAGGGGGCCACTGAAGCTTTCTTT,CASSFGIQGATEAFF
TRBV7-2,TRBD2,.,TRBJ2-3,TGTGCCAGCAGTTTCCTGGGACTAACGGGGGCAGATACGCAGTATTTT,CASSFLGLTGADTQYF
TRBV5-1,.,.,TRBJ1-5,TGCGCCAGCAGCTTAGGTCAGGTTAATCAGCCCCAGCATTTT,CASSLGQVNQPQHF
TRBV7-9,.,many,TRBJ1-1,TGTGCCAGCAGCTTAGACGGAGGCTCTAAACAGAACACTGAAGCTTTCTTT,CASSLDGGSKQNTEAFF
TRBV7-2,.,.,TRBJ2-5,TGTGCCAGCAGCGCACGGGGGCTAGCGGAAGAGACCCAGTACTTC,CASSARGLAEETQYF
TRBV20-1,TRBD2,few,TRBJ2-3,TGCAGTGCTACTACTCAACTAGCGGGAGCTCACACAGATACGCAGTATTTT,CSATTQLAGAHTDTQYF
TRBV27,.,.,TRBJ1-1,TGTGCCAGCAGTTCCTCTACTGAAGCTTTCTTT,CASSSSTEAFF
TRBV10-3,.,.,TRBJ2-2,TGTGCCACCTACGGGGACACCGGGGAGCTGTTTTTT,CATYGDTGELFF
TRBV7-6,.,many,TRBJ2-7,TGTGCCAGCAGCTTCGAGGGAGCCTACGAGCAGTACTTC,CASSFEGAYEQYF
TRBV5-6,.,few,TRBJ2-3,TGTGCCAGCAGTCTAAGCGGGCCGCAGTATTTT,CASSLSGPQYF
TRBV5-1,.,.,TRBJ2-5,TGCGCCAGCAGCTCGGGCCTCATCGTACCGGGGGAGACCCAGTACTTC,CASSSGLIVPGETQYF
TRBV20-1,.,.,TRBJ1-1,TGCAGTGCTAGAGAGTGGGGGGGGAACACTGAAGCTTTCTTT,CSAREWGGNTEAFF
TRBV5-1,TRBD1,few,TRBJ1-1,TGCGCCAGCAGCGGGGGGCACACAGGGGGCCATTCAGTAGCTTTCTTT,CASSGGHTGGHSVAFF
TRBV7-2,TRBD1,.,TRBJ2-7,TGTGCCAGCCCCAAGAACAGGGGCGAGCAGTACTTC,CASPKNRGEQYF
TRBV5-1,.,few,TRBJ2-7,TGCGCCAGCAGCTTGGGACCCTCCCTCGAGGAGCAGTACTTC,CASSLGPSLEEQYF
TRBV12-5,TRBD1,few,TRBJ2-2,TGTGCTAGTGGTCGGGACAGAAACACCGGGGAGCTGTTTTTT,CASGRDRNTGELFF
TRBV7-9,.,.,TRBJ2-2,TGTGCCAGCACCTACAGCACCGGGGAGCTGTTTTTT,CASTYSTGELFF
TRBV25-1,TRBD1,.,TRBJ2-5,TGTGCCAGCGGTGAGGGGGCGATGGGGGAAGAGACCCAGTACTTC,CASGEGAMGEETQYF